The 2 T cell receptor beta chains in this list originate from one sample, sequenced in a study of T cell responses to AZD1222 COVID-19 vaccine (dated by TCRdb to 2020 to 2023). The receptor library was made with the immunoSEQ multiplex PCR assay. TCRdb re-hosts the immuneACCESS table, in-frame sequences only. Its copies lack some clones; in the studies checked, an unresolved V gene accounts for under half of them, and the cause for the rest is not known. The sample data list over 35,000 clones, and about four fifths of these were observed just once. About 22% of the sample goes to the ten largest clones. The intended sense of this specimen's time point label: about 28 days (+/-7) after the second vaccine dose. The treatment or condition tag for this specimen amounts to: meningococcal conjugate vaccine given as trial control. Material: peripheral blood, obtained 28 days after the second dose of the MenACWY control vaccine. Receptor source: an adult who received the MenACWY meningococcal vaccine as a control.

V usage is TRBV7-9 and J usage is TRBJ1-2; 7 bases are shared with TRBD1. The CDR3 contains 14 residues. V shed 5 bases, J shed 6 bases, and the junction held 9 bases outside the gene matches. Germline V gene lookup returns CDR1 SEHNR and CDR2 FQNEAQ (reference sequence). CDR3 amino acids: CASSTLTGLNGYTF. The CDR3 region has the DNA TGTGCCAGCAGCACCTTGACAGGGTTGAATGGCTACACCTTC.

The chain uses TRBV5-1 and TRBJ2-1, with 12 bases lining up with TRBD2. Germline loops: CDR1 SGHRS, CDR2 YFSETQ. V dropped 7 bases and J dropped 7; count of bases not matched to a gene: 6. This CDR3 comprises 14 residues. Here the CDR3 reads CASENLAGGNEQFF. As DNA, the CDR3 is TGCGCCAGCGAGAATCTAGCGGGAGGGAATGAGCAGTTCTTC.